This T cell receptor (beta chain) was retrieved from a study of cytomegalovirus exposure and HLA in healthy donors (dated by TCRdb to between 2016 and 2019). Describing the broader study: In an earlier analysis of approximately 500 of the donors, 276 Gb of sequence data and 117 million unique TCR beta sequences from about 190 million T cells were reported. A later genetic analysis took genome-wide SNP genotypes for about 55% of the 666 donors and used that subset as a discovery cohort. The study used immunosequencing to profile the T cell repertoires of approximately 640 subjects and linked those repertoires to cytomegalovirus serostatus. The aim of the study was to test whether cataloging public T cell receptors could identify signatures of past pathogen exposure. HLA typing covered class I and class II loci at four-digit resolution. About five DR-DQ haplotypes were handled as single units for association and clustering, since linkage in the cohort was strong. Donor age, sex, ethnicity and CMV serostatus were compiled alongside the repertoire data. Around 320 gigabases of sequencing data and approximately 85 million unique TCR sequences were included in an early release covering under 650 HLA-typed donors. The study combined high-throughput TCR immunosequencing, statistical association of individual TCRs with disease status, and machine learning to predict cytomegalovirus infection status. Among the 398 genotyped donors, approximately 82% belonged to the genetic ancestry cluster associated with self-reported Caucasian donors. All discovery cohort repertoires had been generated on a single sequencing platform. The number of donors typed differed by locus, with roughly 629-640 for A, B, C, DRB1 and DQB1, 522 for DQA1, approximately 570 for DPA1, and some 440 for DPB1. Rather than using new phenotypic data, the later analysis identified candidate immune exposures from TCR beta sequences and from how often those sequences occurred across donors. On average, roughly 200,000 unique TCR beta nucleotide sequences were sequenced per donor among a few hundred genotyped donors of the cohort, with roughly 18% of those sequences being non-productive. To decide whether each TCR beta V gene segment behaved as functional or pseudogenic, an earlier analysis of over 500 of the donors relied on high-throughput TCR beta sequencing. A separate validation cohort of 100 to 150 different subjects was used in addition to the roughly 720-subject first cohort. A later analysis re-examined previously published TCR beta repertoires from 600 to 700 donors and added high-resolution HLA genotyping to investigate patterns of TCR occurrence.

What the research found in general, with its limitations: Only TCR beta chains were sequenced in this cohort, and the absence of alpha or paired-chain data limited detectable features. In vitro tests confirmed that three of the cytomegalovirus-associated TCR beta chains recognize cytomegalovirus antigens. A later analysis found that most CMV-associated TCR beta chains appeared HLA-restricted, with HLA associations seemingly driven largely by CMV exposure. A later analysis found that HLA-associated TCR beta chains were more clonally expanded and had lower generation probabilities than equally common non-associated chains. It was suggested by the authors that the approach could potentially be generalized to other disease states and immunological phenotypes. Because counts were too low, some 17 rarely observed V segments, including chromosome 9 orphons, were left out of the earlier analysis of 587 of the donors. Because the 87-base-pair reads could not distinguish some IMGT-functional V segments, including TRBV6-2 and TRBV6-3, those segments were excluded. Because some donors lacked HLA typing at each locus, the association tests relied only on the typed subset. In the study, around 160 TCR beta chains were listed as associated with cytomegalovirus. According to a later analysis, TCR association rates differed among HLA loci, with DRB1 alleles showing the most associated TCRs and HLA-C alleles showing the fewest. Specific HLA alleles were associated with 15,000 to 20,000 TCR beta sequences at a false discovery rate of 0.05 in a later analysis. When HLA alleles, especially DR and DQ, strongly co-occurred, TCR associations were difficult to assign to individual alleles. Immune exposure information for the cohort was limited to CMV serostatus. A later analysis reported that several top co-occurrence clusters appeared linked to parvovirus B19, influenza, CMV and Epstein-Barr virus. A cluster of highly shared sequence variants was judged likely to be a technical artifact of the sequencing pipeline. In an earlier analysis of approximately 590 of the donors, most TCR beta V segments appeared in productive rearrangements about 90% or about 30% of the time, broadly matching IMGT annotations. A further reported finding was that TCR beta sequences accurately predicted the HLA-A and HLA-B alleles for most subjects in the first cohort. Most TCR sequences were observed very rarely across donors, whereas some public TCRs were present in many individuals. Compared with the 666-donor mean, donors in an Asian-associated ancestry cluster had fewer N-insertions in productive TCRs, according to a later genetic analysis. A later genetic analysis associated a missense DCLRE1C variant with V-gene and J-gene trimming of TCR beta chains, and an independent cohort replicated the association. The classifier was reported to diagnose cytomegalovirus status with high specificity and sensitivity in both the original cohort and the validation cohort. Linkage disequilibrium might explain the correlated functional status among segregating V segments, but an unknown experimental factor could not be excluded. Roughly uniform sequencing depth across donors was assumed in presence/absence analyses, although this assumption may not hold.

The cohort comprised 550 to 700 healthy bone marrow donors. All cohort members were sampled while nominally healthy, although unrecorded immune exposures were likely present. The donor tested CMV seropositive, placing the donor among the roughly 300 seropositive members of the cohort. Every donor gave a peripheral blood sample, and the peripheral blood mononuclear cells from that sample were used for TCR beta sequencing. Genomic DNA extraction from the blood cell samples was performed with the Qiagen DNeasy Blood Extraction Kit. This clone was found once. The specificity of this receptor is unknown. No base-level quality is on record; no much larger clone is a single base apart. The CDR3 measures 15 amino acids from cysteine to phenylalanine. Just the 45-base CDR3 DNA is kept, in frame starting at base 1. From the germline V gene, CDR1 is MNHEY and CDR2 is SVGAGI. From V the trimming removes 6 bases and from J it removes 7 bases, while the gene matches leave 11 bases of the junction unaccounted for.

Receptor libraries were prepared by the immunoSEQ multiplex PCR assay. The multiplex PCR relied on a mix of 60 forward primers for TCR Vbeta segments and 13 reverse primers for TCR Jbeta segments. Amplification of the CDR3 region of rearranged TCR beta genes was performed with a multiplex PCR assay on genomic DNA. The amplified TCR beta libraries were sequenced on the Illumina HiSeq System as 87-base-pair reads. In the authors' own workflow: In a later analysis, 77 million or so unique TCR beta chains were counted across the roughly 610 repertoires, and roughly 11 million of these chains were shared by at least two donors. Raw reads were error-corrected and collapsed into unique sequences by a nearest-neighbor algorithm in which closely related sequences were merged to remove PCR and sequencing errors. CDR3 sequences were aligned to IMGT reference sequences to assign V, D and J gene segments. For a sequence to be retained, a match of at least six nucleotides to both a V gene segment and a J gene segment was required. A rearrangement counted as productive if the CDR3 had no stop codons and remained in frame with V and J, and every other rearrangement counted as non-productive. Following IMGT convention, CDR3 was defined as the stretch from the second conserved V-encoded cysteine to the conserved J-encoded phenylalanine. The earlier analysis of some 580 of the donors excluded any sequence lacking an unambiguous match to a single V gene segment. In an earlier analysis of around 600 of the donors, V segments were called functional above 56.7% productive rearrangements and were called segregating when the between-donor standard deviation exceeded 5%. A statistical classification framework was built for diagnosing cytomegalovirus status from the catalog of TCR beta chain sequences. V and J gene assignment, in a later analysis, came from comparing TCR nucleotide sequences with IMGT/GENE-DB human TR gene sequences. In a later analysis, CDR3 sequences and most-parsimonious VDJ recombination scenarios were assigned using the TCRdist pipeline. In a later analysis, each TCR beta chain was defined by its CDR3 amino acid sequence together with its V-gene family, and reads lacking a unique V-gene family were excluded. As a way to deal with suspected cross-contamination and a sequencing artifact, a later analysis dropped nearly 600 nucleotide sequences that were highly shared and had low generation probability. For each public chain, a later analysis derived a clonal expansion index from normalized ranks of inferred template counts within each repertoire. In a later analysis, generation probabilities were computed using a VDJ recombination model fitted to out-of-frame rearrangements, and the results were checked against IGoR. Hypergeometric tests were used in a later analysis to score TCR-TCR, TCR-HLA and TCR-CMV co-occurrence, with a repertoire-size bias correction applied to the TCR pairs. A later analysis estimated false discovery rates by permuting HLA or CMV assignments 20 times. In a later analysis, co-occurring TCRs were grouped using DBSCAN, with TCRdist sequence similarity added in when clustering inside HLA-allele-positive subsets. For co-occurrence clustering, repertoires with fewer than 30,000 or more than 120,000 public chains were excluded, along with a handful of repertoires with anomalous nucleotide sharing. Entries here come from immuneACCESS through TCRdb and include only in-frame sequences with V and J called. Some clones fail to appear in such tables; in the studies checked, an unresolved V gene covers under half of the shortfall, and the cause of the remainder is unknown. V, J and clone size derive from that table, while D and trimming were established from the DNA sequence. The sample records about 120,000 clones, 75% to 90% of which are singletons. The top ten clones comprise approximately 9% of the sample.

The sequence is built from TRBV6-5 and TRBJ2-3, and TRBD1 matches 9 of the central bases. Sequencing was carried out using PBMCs. The sequence came from a young man in good health and CMV-seropositive. The CDR3 has the sequence CASRTGGGNSYTQYF. The DNA is TGTGCCAGCAGGACAGGGGGGGGCAATTCATATACGCAGTATTTT.